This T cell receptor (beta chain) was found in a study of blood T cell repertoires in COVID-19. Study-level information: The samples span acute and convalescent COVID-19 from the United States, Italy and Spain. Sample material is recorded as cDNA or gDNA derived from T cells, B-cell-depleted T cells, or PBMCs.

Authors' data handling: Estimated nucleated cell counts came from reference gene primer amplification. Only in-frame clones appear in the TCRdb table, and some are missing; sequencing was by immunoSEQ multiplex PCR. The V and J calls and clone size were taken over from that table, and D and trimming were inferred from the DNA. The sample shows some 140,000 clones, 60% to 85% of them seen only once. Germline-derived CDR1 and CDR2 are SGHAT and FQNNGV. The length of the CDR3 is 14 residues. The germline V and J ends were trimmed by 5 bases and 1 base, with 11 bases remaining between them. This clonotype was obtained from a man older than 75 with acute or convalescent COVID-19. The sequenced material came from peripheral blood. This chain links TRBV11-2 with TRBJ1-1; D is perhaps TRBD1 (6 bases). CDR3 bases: TGTGCCAGCAGCCTCGGGACACAGAACACTGAAGCTTTCTTT. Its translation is CASSLGTQNTEAFF.